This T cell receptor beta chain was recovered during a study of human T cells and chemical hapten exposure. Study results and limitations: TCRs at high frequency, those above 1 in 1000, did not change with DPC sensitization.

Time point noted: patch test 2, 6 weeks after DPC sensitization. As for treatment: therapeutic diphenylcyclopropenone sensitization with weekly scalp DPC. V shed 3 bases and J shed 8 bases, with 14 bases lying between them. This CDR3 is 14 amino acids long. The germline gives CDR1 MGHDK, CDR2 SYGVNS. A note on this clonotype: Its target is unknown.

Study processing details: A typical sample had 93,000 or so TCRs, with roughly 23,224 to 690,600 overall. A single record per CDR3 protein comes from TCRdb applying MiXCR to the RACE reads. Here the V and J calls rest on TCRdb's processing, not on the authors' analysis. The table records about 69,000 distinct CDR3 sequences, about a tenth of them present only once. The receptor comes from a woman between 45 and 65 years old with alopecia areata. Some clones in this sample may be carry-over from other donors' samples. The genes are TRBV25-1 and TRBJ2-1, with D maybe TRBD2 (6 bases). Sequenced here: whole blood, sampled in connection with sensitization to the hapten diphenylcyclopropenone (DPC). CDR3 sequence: CASSEWGTGDEQFF. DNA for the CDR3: TGTGCCAGCAGTGAGTGGGGTACGGGGGATGAGCAGTTCTTC. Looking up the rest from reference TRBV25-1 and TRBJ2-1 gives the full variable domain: EADIYQTPRYLVIGTGKKITLECSQTMGHDKMYWYQQDPGMELHLIHYSYGVNSTEKGDLSSESTVSRIRTEHFPLTLESARPSHTSQYLCASSEWGTGDEQFFGPGTRLTVL.